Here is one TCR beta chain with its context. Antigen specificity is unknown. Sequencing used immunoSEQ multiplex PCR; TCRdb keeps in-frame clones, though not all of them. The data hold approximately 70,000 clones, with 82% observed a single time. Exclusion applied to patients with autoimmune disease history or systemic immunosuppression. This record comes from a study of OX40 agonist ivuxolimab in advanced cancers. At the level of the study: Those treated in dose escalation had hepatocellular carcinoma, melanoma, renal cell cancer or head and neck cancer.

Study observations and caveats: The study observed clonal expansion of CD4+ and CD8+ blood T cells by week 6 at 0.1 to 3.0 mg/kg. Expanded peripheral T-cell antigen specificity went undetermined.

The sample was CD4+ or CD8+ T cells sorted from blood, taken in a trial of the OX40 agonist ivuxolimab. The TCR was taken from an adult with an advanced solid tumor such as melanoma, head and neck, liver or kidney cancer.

The CDR3 DNA reads TGTGCCAGCGGAGCGGGAGCTAACACCGGGGAGCTGTTTTTT. This sequence encodes CASGAGANTGELFF. The V and J genes are TRBV5-4 and TRBJ2-2, with 8 nucleotides matching TRBD2. V lost 7 bases to trimming and J lost 2 bases; unmatched junction nucleotides: 4. This CDR3 is built from 14 residues. Germline V gene data show CDR1 as SGHNT and CDR2 as YYREEE (reference sequence).